Listed here is a single T cell receptor (beta chain). This clonotype was seen more than once but under ten times. Its antigen is unknown. Qualities for individual bases were not recorded, and no much larger clone is one base off. This sample was included in a study of T cell repertoires in aging, cancer and after chemotherapy (dated by TCRdb to the late 2010s). Notes on the research overall: Donors were distributed across six age groups ranging from 30 or younger to 70 or older, with at least three individuals included per group. Healthy donor control TCR repertoires were recorded over several months to years and showed clear clonal overlap across re-sampling. The complete dataset included 7.5 million to 9.5 million TCR reads. To examine immunoaging and T cell reconstitution after chemotherapy, the study profiled TCR beta repertoires in peripheral blood from healthy donors and cancer patients. A cohort of 220 or so cancer patients (94 with hematological and 124 with solid cancers) was assembled, and under 100 healthy donors were included as a reference group. General conclusions and limits of the study: Compared with age-matched healthy donors, untreated patients with hematological or solid cancers had significantly lower TCR diversity and higher clonality in blood. The authors noted that the repertoire data do not allow conclusions about immunological memory after chemotherapy. An increase in median generation probability over the chemotherapy interval was observed in both cancer cohorts, suggesting that the repertoire was reconstituted through rebound thymic output. In healthy donors, the decline in TCR diversity with age was mainly explained by loss of richness, whereas in cancer patients loss of evenness was also found to contribute.

Multiplex touch-down PCR with a mixed TRB-A/B primer pool was used to amplify rearranged TRB sequences covering the V, D and J segments. Illumina adapters and sample indices were added to the amplicons in two consecutive PCR reactions performed with Phusion HS II polymerase. Amplicons were gel-purified with the NucleoSpin Gel and PCR Clean-up kit, then checked with Qubit and an Agilent 2100 Bioanalyzer. Sequencing of libraries was carried out on an Illumina MiSeq in 600-cycle, single-indexed, paired-end runs. The authors processed their data as follows. Processing of the TRB sequences was carried out with MiXCR versions 2.12 and 3.0.5. Each unique CDR3 nucleotide sequence was treated as one clone, and only productive sequences with two or more reads were kept. The repertoire metrics were Shannon diversity, evenness, clonality (defined as one minus evenness), and alpha-parameterized diversity profiles covering alpha 0 to 5. Generation probabilities of clones in paired pre- and post-chemotherapy samples were computed with the IGoR algorithm. TCRdb ran its own pipeline on the public reads, namely fastp trimming at Q25 and MiXCR clone calling, and kept in-frame beta chains. Each record represents a unique CDR3 protein, reported with the most common genes and DNA among its rows. The V and J calls were not made by the authors but by TCRdb's processing. This sample comprises approximately 5,900 distinct CDR3 sequences, 25% to 35% of them detected only once. The ten largest account for approximately 7% of the sample.

TCR beta rearrangements were amplified from genomic DNA isolated from peripheral blood, not from sorted cells or RNA. The origin of this receptor is a human donor in good health. The material sequenced was blood.

The DNA sequence is as follows: TGTGCCAGCAGCCCAATAACAACTAATGAAAAACTGTTTTTT. This is translated as CASSPITTNEKLFF. This sequence uses TRBV12-3 or TRBV12-4 and TRBJ1-4, with the D gene call left open. CDR3 length: 14 amino acids, cysteine to phenylalanine. Solely the CDR3 DNA is kept, with 42 bases framed from the first base. V and J are truncated by 6 bases and 0 bases respectively, leaving an intervening sequence of 8 bases.